The T cell receptor (beta chain) under discussion was sequenced for a study of CD8 T cells in ankylosing spondylitis (dated 2017 in TCRdb). As for the study more broadly: The study profiled T cell receptor beta repertoires in healthy donors and ankylosing spondylitis patients to find disease-linked TCR variants. The whole study cohort included some 100 healthy donors and 20 to 30 ankylosing spondylitis patients. Peripheral blood samples were taken, and synovial fluid was additionally collected from ankylosing spondylitis patients.

The sequencer was an Illumina HiSeq 2500. Quantitative 5'-RACE with molecular barcodes was the method used to prepare the TCR beta libraries. Per the authors' processing: A new computational method, built on a probabilistic model of VDJ rearrangement, was used to identify disease-linked TCR variants. TCRdb ran its own pipeline on the public reads, namely fastp trimming at Q25 and MiXCR clone calling, and kept in-frame beta chains. For every CDR3 protein sequence, its rows merge into one entry that carries the most common genes and DNA. The V and J calls, along with clone size, are taken from TCRdb and not from the paper's own processing. The sample profile shows approximately 100,000 distinct CDR3 sequences; 24% of them were found once. Clones ranked in the top ten supply roughly 12% of the sample. The junction carries 13 bases between V and J, which are trimmed by 3 bases and 6 bases respectively. From the germline V gene, CDR1 is SGHRS and CDR2 is YFSETQ. Reading from cysteine to phenylalanine, the CDR3 counts 13 amino acids. CDR3 DNA is the only sequence kept; it has 39 bases, read in frame from the first base.

This clonotype has only a few counts. This receptor's antigen is unknown. No base-level quality is on record; no much larger clone is a single base apart. Synovial fluid samples were matched to blood samples from the same ankylosing spondylitis patients. Beyond this particular receptor, the publication reports: Blood from ankylosing spondylitis patients appeared to be characterized by a TCR beta motif made up of several highly homologous amino acid variants. The disease-linked clones had a CD8+ phenotype and were found at relatively low frequencies in peripheral blood. According to the report, matched synovial fluid samples from ankylosing spondylitis patients were significantly enriched for the disease-linked clones. Some TCR beta motif variants had previously been reported in synovial fluid and blood of reactive arthritis patients, which suggested common disease-initiation mechanisms.

Sequenced material: synovial fluid, either unsorted or a sorted T cell fraction (not recorded which). The rearranged segments are TRBV5-1 and TRBJ2-7; no D gene call is confident. This receptor was taken from a male donor with ankylosing spondylitis. The nucleotide sequence reads as follows: TGCGCCAGCAGCTGGGCCCAACCCCGCGAGCAGTACTTC. Translated, this gives CASSWAQPREQYF.